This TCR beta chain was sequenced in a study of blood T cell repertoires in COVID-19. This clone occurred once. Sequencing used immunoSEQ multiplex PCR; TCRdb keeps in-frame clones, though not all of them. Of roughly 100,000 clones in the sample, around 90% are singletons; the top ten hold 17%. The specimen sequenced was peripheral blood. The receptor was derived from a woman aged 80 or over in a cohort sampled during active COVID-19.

The CDR3 DNA reads TGTGCCTGGGCCCGACAGGATTATCAGCCCCAGCATTTT. Translating gives CAWARQDYQPQHF. V and J are TRBV30 and TRBJ1-5; maybe TRBD1 (6 bases). Trimming took off 5 bases at V and 5 bases at J, with 13 bases between the two ends. The germline gives CDR1 GTSNPN, CDR2 SVGIG (reference sequence). The CDR3 runs 13 residues. Full variable domain (remainder filled in from reference TRBV30 and TRBJ1-5): SQTIHQWPATLVQPVGSPLSLECTVEGTSNPNLYWYRQAAGRGLQLLFYSVGIGQISSEVPQNLSASRPQDRQFILSSKKLLLSDSGFYLCAWARQDYQPQHFGDGTRLSIL.